This TCR beta chain was sequenced in a study of PD-L1 blockade in urothelial cancer. The wider study: Blood analyses occurred 3 weeks (second dose) and 6 weeks post treatment start.

The V gene's germline CDR1 is SGHRS and CDR2 YFSETQ. The CDR3 totals 15 residues. The V end was cut by 3 bases, the J end by 1 base, with 13 bases between. Assay: immunoSEQ multiplex PCR; the TCRdb copy retains only in-frame clones and omits some. The data hold fewer than 130,000 clones, with roughly 88% observed a single time. The source of this sequence is a man in his forties or fifties with urothelial cancer. Sequences were derived from PBMCs, sampled around atezolizumab (anti-PD-L1) treatment. The chain joins TRBV5-1 to TRBJ2-5; D is perhaps TRBD2 (5 bases). The CDR3 DNA is TGCGCCAGCAGCTGGGGTGGGAGCCGCCAAGAGACCCAGTACTTC. Its translation: CASSWGGSRQETQYF.